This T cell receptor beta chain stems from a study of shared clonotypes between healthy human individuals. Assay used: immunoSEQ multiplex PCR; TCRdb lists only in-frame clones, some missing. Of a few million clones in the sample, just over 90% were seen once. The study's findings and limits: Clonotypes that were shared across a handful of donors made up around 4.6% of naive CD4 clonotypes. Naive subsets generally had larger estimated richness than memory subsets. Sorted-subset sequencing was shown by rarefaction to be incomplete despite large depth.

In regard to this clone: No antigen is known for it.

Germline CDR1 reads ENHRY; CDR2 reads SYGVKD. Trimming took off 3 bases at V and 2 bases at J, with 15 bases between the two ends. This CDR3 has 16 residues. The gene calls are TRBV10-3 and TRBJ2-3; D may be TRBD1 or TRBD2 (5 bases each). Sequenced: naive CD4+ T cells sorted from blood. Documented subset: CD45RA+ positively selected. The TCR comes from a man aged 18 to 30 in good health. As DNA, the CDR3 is TGTGCCATCAGTGATCGAGGGGCCAACCACACAGATACGCAGTATTTT. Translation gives CAISDRGANHTDTQYF.